This T cell receptor (beta chain) appears in the sequencing data of a study of neoadjuvant anti-PD-1 for oral cavity cancer. Across the study: Before surgery, most patients got three to four biweekly 3 mg/kg nivolumab doses. Patients without progression received a fourth nivolumab dose around day 43, then surgical resection on days 50-56.

The data were produced by immunoSEQ multiplex PCR, yet TCRdb's version contains in-frame clones alone and is incomplete. The data show about 7,800 clones, with around 69% seen just once and less than 4% held by the top ten. V gave up 4 bases and J gave up 4 bases, with 14 bases separating them. The CDR3 sequence is 14 residues long. Germline V lookup: CDR1 SNHLY, CDR2 FYNNEI. The table lists this clone with a few counts. Time point: after neoadjuvant nivolumab, at surgical resection. The chain uses TRBV2 and TRBJ2-7; D call uncertain. The sample here was PBMCs, taken after nivolumab (anti-PD-1) treatment. This sequence originates from a person aged 35-80 years with oral cavity squamous cell carcinoma. CDR3 amino acids: CASSGSGGFYEQYF. As DNA, the CDR3 is TGTGCCAGCAGTGGGTCCGGCGGCTTTTACGAGCAGTACTTC.